This TCR beta chain was sequenced during a study of T-cell reconstitution after alpha-beta-depleted transplantation in children. This clonotype was detected once. Its antigen is unidentified. V trimming: 4 bases; J trimming: 8 bases; junction bases outside the gene matches: 6. The CDR3 length is 15 residues. Germline CDR1 reads SGHRS; CDR2 reads YFSETQ. Findings and caveats of the study: A year post-transplant, T-cell counts and diversity derived mostly from newly produced T cells.

Unique molecular identifiers were incorporated when the TCRbeta library was constructed. TCRdb re-derived calls from the PCR reads in MiXCR, one entry per CDR3 protein. The data contain 530,000 or so distinct CDR3 sequences, about a quarter of them singletons. This clonotype was obtained from a boy under three years old with Wiskott-Aldrich syndrome, due to receive a stem cell transplant. The sample in question was PBMCs, obtained before TCRalphabeta/CD19-depleted stem cell transplant. The chain is built from TRBV5-1 and TRBJ1-6, with 10 nucleotides matching TRBD1. The CDR3 region is CASSLDGTGDSPLHF. CDR3 DNA: TGCGCCAGCAGCCTGGACGGGACAGGGGATTCACCCCTCCACTTT.